This T cell receptor beta chain was obtained from a study of CD8 T cells in ankylosing spondylitis. Study results and caveats: Seemingly characteristic of ankylosing spondylitis blood was a TCR beta motif consisting of about 8 highly homologous variants.

TCRdb itself ran the 5' RACE reads through MiXCR, one entry per CDR3 protein. The sample includes around 220,000 distinct CDR3 sequences, 15% to 20% of them seen just once. The ends were cut back, 2 bases at V and 2 bases at J, with 16 bases in the middle. This CDR3 is built from 17 residues. From germline, CDR1 is SEHNR and CDR2 FQNEAQ (reference sequence). This clonotype was seen a handful of times. The target antigen is unknown. The chain has TRBV7-9 and TRBJ2-1, with D perhaps matching TRBD1 or TRBD2 (5 bases each). This receptor was taken from a male donor with ankylosing spondylitis. Sequencing was performed on blood, either unsorted or a sorted T cell fraction (not recorded which). This CDR3 reads CASSLLGGQGPYNEQFF. Here the CDR3 DNA reads TGTGCCAGCAGCTTATTGGGCGGGCAGGGACCCTACAATGAGCAGTTCTTC. The full variable domain, rest sourced from reference TRBV7-9 and TRBJ2-1, is DTGVSQNPRHKITKRGQNVTFRCDPISEHNRLYWYRQTLGQGPEFLTYFQNEAQLEKSRLLSDRFSAERPKGSFSTLEIQRTEQGDSAMYLCASSLLGGQGPYNEQFFGPGTRLTVL.